This record looks at one T cell receptor beta chain sequence and its context. As yet, its antigen is unknown. The second PCR ran roughly 6 to 11 cycles with a sample-barcoded 5' primer and J-beta primers. MiXCR, run by TCRdb on the 5' RACE reads, gives a single entry per CDR3 protein. The sample comprises more than 700,000 distinct CDR3 sequences, less than 70% of which are singletons, and approximately 40% rests with the top ten. The source of the sample is a study of blood T cells in healthy people across ages. Findings of the study overall: Across the age range, TCR beta diversity per million T cells fell in a roughly linear way. Diversity figures based on one million T cells were deemed too low.

V lost 0 bases and J 3 bases, leaving 14 bases between the germline ends. CDR1 and CDR2 from the germline V gene are DFQATT and SNEGSKA (reference sequence). This CDR3 spans 15 amino acids. Sequenced: blood. This TCR came from a man older than 75 in good health. The chain carries TRBV20-1 and TRBJ1-2; the D gene is possibly TRBD1 (5 bases). In DNA form, the CDR3 reads TGCAGTGCTAGAGATGGGCGGGGGATAGACTATGGCTACACCTTC. Amino acids: CSARDGRGIDYGYTF.